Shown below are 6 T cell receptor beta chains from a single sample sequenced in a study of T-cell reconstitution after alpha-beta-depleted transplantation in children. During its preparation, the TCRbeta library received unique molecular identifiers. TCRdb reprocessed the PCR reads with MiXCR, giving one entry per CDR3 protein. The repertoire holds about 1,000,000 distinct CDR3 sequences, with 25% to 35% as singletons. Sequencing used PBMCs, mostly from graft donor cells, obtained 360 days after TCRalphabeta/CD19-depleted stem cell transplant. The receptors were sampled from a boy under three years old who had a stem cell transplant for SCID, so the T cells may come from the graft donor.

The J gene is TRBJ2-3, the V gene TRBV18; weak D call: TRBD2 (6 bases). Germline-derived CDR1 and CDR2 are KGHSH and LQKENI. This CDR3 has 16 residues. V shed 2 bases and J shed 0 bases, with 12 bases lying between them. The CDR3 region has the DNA TGTGCCAGCTCACCATCGGCAGGGACTAGCACAGATACGCAGTATTTT. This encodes CASSPSAGTSTDTQYF.

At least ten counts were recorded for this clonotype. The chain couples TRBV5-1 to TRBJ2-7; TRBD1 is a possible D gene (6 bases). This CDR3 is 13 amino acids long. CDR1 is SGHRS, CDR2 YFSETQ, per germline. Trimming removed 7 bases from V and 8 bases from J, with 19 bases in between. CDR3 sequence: CASSGTPFLQQYF. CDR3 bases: TGCGCCAGCTCCGGGACACCTTTTCTTCAGCAGTACTTC.

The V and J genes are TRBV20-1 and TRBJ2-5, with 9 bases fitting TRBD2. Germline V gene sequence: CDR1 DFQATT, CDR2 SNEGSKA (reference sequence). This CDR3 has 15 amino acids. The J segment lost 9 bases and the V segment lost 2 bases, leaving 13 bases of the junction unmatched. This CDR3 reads CSARSTGTSRLAQYF. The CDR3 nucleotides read TGCAGTGCTAGATCTACCGGGACTAGCCGGCTGGCCCAGTACTTC.

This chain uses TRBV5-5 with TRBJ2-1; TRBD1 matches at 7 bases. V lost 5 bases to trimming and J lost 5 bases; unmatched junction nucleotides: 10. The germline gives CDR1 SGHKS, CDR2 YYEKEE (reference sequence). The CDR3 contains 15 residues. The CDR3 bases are TGTGCCAGCAGGACGGACAGGAGAGCTGACAATGAGCAGTTCTTC. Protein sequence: CASRTDRRADNEQFF.

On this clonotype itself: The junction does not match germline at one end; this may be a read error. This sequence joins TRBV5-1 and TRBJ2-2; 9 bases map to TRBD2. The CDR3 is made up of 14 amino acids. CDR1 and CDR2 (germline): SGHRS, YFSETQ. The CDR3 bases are TGCGCCAGCAATGCGGGAGGGAACCCCGGGGAGCTGTTTTTT. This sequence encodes CASNAGGNPGELFF. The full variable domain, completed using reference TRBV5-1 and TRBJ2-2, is KAGVTQTPRYLIKTRGQQVTLSCSPISGHRSVSWYQQTPGQGLQFLFEYFSETQRNKGNFPGRFSGRQFSNSRSEMNVSTLELGDSALYLCASNAGGNPGELFFGEGSRLTVL.

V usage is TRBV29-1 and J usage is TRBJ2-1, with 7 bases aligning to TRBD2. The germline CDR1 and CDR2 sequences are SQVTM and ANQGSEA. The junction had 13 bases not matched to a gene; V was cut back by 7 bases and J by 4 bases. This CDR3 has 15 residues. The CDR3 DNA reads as TGCAGCGCCTCAGTTACGGGAGGCGGTTACAATGAGCAGTTCTTC. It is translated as CSASVTGGGYNEQFF.